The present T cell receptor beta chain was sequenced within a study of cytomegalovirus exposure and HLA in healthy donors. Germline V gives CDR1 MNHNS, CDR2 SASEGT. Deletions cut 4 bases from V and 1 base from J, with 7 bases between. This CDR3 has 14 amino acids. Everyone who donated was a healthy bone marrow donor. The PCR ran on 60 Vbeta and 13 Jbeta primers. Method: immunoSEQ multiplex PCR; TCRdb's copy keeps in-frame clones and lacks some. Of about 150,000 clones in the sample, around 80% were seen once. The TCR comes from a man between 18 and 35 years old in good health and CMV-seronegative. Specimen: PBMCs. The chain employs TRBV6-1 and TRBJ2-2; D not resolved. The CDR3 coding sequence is TGTGCCAGCAGTGCAAGCCGGAACACCGGGGAGCTGTTTTTT. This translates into CASSASRNTGELFF.